The clone carrying this T cell receptor (beta chain) has ten or more counts. These data come from a study of glioma-infiltrating T cells. TCR alpha and beta CDR3 regions were amplified from RNA using iRepertoire nested multiplex PCR. A single record per CDR3 protein comes from TCRdb applying MiXCR to the multiplex PCR reads. Altogether around 100,000 distinct CDR3 sequences are present, under 30% being singletons, with the ten largest covering 40% to 55%. V was cut by 3 bases and J by 5 bases, with 10 bases left in between. The CDR3 runs 13 residues. Germline-derived CDR1 and CDR2 are SNHLY and FYNNEI.

The sequenced material came from glioma tissue, nonneoplastic brain tissue, or PBMCs (not recorded which). The gene calls are TRBV2 and TRBJ1-1; D unresolved. This sequence originates from a human donor with low-grade glioma or glioblastoma, undergoing nonglioma brain surgery, or in good health (not recorded which). CDR3 region: CASSEMERTEAFF. The CDR3, as DNA: TGTGCCAGCAGTGAGATGGAGAGGACTGAAGCTTTCTTT.